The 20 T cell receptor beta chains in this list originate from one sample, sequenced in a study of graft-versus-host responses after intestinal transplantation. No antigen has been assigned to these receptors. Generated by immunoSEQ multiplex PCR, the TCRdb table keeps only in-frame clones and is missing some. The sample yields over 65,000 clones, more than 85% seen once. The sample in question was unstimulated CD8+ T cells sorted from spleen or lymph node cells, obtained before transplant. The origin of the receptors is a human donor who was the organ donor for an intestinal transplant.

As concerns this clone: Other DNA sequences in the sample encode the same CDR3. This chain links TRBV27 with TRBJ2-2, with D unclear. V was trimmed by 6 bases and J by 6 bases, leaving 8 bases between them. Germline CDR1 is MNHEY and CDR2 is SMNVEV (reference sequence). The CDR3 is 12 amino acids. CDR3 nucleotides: TGTGCCAGCAGCCTGCGCGCCGGGGAGCTGTTTTTT. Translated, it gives CASSLRAGELFF.

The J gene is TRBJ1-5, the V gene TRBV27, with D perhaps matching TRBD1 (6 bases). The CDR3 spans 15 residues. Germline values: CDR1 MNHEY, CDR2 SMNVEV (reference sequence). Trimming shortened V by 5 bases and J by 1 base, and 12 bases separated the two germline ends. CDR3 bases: TGTGCCAGCAGTCCAGGGACATCCAGCAATCAGCCCCAGCATTTT. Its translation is CASSPGTSSNQPQHF.

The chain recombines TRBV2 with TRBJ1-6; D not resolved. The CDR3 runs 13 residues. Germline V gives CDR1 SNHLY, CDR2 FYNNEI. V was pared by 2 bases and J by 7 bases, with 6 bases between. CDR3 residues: CASSERSNSPLHF. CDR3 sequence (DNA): TGTGCCAGCAGTGAAAGGAGCAATTCACCCCTCCACTTT.

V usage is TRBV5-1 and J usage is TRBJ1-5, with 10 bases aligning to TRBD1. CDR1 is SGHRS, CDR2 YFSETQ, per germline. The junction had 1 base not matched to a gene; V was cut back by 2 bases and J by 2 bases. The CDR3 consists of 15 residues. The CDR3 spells CASSLGQGGNQPQHF. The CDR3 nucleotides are TGCGCCAGCAGCTTAGGACAGGGGGGCAATCAGCCCCAGCATTTT.

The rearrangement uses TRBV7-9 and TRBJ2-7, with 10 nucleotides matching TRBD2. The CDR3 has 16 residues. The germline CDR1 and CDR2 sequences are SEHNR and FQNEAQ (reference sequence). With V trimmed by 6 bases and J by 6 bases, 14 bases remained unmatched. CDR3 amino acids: CASRPLAASGSIEQYF. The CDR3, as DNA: TGTGCCAGCAGGCCCTTGGCGGCTAGCGGGAGCATCGAGCAGTACTTC.

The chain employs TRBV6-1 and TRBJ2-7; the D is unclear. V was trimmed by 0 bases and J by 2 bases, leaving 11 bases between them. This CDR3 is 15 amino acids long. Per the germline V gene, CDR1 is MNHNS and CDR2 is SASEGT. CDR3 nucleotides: TGTGCCAGCAGTGAAGCAACTCAACCCCCCTACGAGCAGTACTTC. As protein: CASSEATQPPYEQYF.

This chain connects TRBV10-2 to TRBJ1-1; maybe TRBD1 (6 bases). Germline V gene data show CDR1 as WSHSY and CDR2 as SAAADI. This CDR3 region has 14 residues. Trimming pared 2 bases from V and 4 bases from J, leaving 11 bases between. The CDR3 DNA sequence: TGCGCCAGCAGTGAGGTACAGGGATCCACTGAAGCTTTCTTT. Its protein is CASSEVQGSTEAFF.

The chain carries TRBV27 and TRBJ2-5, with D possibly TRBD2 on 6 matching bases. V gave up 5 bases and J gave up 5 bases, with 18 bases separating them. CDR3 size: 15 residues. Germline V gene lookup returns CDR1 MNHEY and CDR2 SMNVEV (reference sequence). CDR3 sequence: CASSPTGLAGETQYF. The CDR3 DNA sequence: TGTGCCAGCAGTCCGACCGGACTGGCGGGGGAGACCCAGTACTTC.

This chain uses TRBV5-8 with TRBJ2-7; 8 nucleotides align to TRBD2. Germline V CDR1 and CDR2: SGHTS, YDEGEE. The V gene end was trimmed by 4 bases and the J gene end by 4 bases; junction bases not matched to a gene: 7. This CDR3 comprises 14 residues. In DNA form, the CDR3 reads TGTGCCAGCAGCCAAGCGGGGGCCCCTTACGAGCAGTACTTC. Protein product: CASSQAGAPYEQYF.

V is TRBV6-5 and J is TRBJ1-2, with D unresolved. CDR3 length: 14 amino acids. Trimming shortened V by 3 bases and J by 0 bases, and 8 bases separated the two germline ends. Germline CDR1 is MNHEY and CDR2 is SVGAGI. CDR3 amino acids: CASSYAEPNYGYTF. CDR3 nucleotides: TGTGCCAGCAGTTATGCAGAGCCTAACTATGGCTACACCTTC.

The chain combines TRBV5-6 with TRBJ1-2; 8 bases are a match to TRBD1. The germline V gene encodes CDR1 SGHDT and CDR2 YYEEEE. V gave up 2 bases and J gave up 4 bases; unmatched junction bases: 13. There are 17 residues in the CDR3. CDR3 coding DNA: TGTGCCAGCAGCTTCCTCTCCAGTGGCAGGGGGCTCTATGGCTACACCTTC. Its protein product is CASSFLSSGRGLYGYTF. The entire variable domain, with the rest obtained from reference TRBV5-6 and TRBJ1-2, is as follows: DAGVTQSPTHLIKTRGQQVTLRCSPKSGHDTVSWYQQALGQGPQFIFQYYEEEERQRGNFPDRFSGHQFPNYSSELNVNALLLGDSALYLCASSFLSSGRGLYGYTFGSGTRLTVV.

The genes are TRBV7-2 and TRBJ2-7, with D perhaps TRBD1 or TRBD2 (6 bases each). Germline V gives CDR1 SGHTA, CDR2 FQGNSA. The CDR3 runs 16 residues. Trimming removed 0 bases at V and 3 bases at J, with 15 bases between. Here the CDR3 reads CASSLAWTRGHYEQYF. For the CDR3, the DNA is TGTGCCAGCAGCTTAGCTTGGACACGGGGGCACTACGAGCAGTACTTC.

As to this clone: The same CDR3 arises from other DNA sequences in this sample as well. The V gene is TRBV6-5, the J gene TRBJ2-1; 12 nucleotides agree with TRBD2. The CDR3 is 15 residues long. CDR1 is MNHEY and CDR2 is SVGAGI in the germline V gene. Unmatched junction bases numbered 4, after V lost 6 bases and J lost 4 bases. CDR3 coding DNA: TGTGCCAGCAGCCTGCTAGCGGGAGGGTACAATGAGCAGTTCTTC. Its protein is CASSLLAGGYNEQFF.

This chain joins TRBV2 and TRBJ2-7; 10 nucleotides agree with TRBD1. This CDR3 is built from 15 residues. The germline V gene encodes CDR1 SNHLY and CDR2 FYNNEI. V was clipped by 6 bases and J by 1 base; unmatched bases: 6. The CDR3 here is CASSQPGQGSYEQYF. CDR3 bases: TGTGCCAGCAGCCAGCCGGGACAGGGGTCCTACGAGCAGTACTTC. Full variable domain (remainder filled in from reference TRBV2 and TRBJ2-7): EPEVTQTPSHQVTQMGQEVILRCVPISNHLYFYWYRQILGQKVEFLVSFYNNEISEKSEIFDDQFSVERPDGSNFTLKIRSTKLEDSAMYFCASSQPGQGSYEQYFGPGTRLTVT.

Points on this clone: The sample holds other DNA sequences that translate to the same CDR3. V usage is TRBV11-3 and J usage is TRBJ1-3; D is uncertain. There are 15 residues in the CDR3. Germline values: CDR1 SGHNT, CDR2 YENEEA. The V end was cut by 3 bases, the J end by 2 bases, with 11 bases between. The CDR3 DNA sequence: TGTGCCAGCAGCTTCAGTCTTAAACCTGGAAACACCATATATTTT. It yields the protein CASSFSLKPGNTIYF.

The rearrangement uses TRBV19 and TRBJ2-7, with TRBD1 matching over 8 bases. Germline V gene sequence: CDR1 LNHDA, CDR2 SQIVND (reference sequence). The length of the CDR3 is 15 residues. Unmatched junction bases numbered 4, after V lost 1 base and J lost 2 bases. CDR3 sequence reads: CASSIGTGTPYEQYF. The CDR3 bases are TGTGCCAGTAGTATAGGGACAGGGACTCCCTACGAGCAGTACTTC.

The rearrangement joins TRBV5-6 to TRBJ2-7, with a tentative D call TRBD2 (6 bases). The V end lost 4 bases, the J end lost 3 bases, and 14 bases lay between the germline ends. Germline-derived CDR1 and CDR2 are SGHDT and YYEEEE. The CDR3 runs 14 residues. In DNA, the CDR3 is TGTGCCAGCAGCCCCGGGACTCATTTCTACGAGCAGTACTTC. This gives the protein CASSPGTHFYEQYF.

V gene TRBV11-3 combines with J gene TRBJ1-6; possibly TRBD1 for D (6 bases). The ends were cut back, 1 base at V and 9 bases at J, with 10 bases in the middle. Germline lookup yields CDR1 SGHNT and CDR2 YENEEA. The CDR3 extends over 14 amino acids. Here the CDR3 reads CASSLGGASSPLHF. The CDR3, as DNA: TGTGCCAGCAGCTTAGGGGGGGCGAGTTCACCCCTCCACTTT.

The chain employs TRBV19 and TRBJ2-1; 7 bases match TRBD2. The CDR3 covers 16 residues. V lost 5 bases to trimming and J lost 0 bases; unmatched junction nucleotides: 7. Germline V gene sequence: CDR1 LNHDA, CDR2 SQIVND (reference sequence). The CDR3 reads CASSWLGGSSYNEQFF. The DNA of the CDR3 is TGTGCCAGTAGTTGGTTAGGCGGGAGCTCCTACAATGAGCAGTTCTTC.

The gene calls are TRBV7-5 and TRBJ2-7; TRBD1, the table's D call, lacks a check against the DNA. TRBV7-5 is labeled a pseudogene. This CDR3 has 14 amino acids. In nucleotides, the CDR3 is TGTGCCAGCAGCACTCCTTGGACATCCTACGAGCAGTACTTC. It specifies CASSTPWTSYEQYF.